This TCR beta chain comes out of a study of tumor-infiltrating lymphocytes in primary liver carcinoma. Notes on the study in general: The difference in top-250-clone fraction between tumors and blood was significant, favoring tumors (p = 0.039). Without sorting, CD4+ versus CD8+ T cell repertoires were not compared.

To note about this clonotype: No antigen is known for it.

The study extracted blood RNA from unsorted whole blood and also extracted germline DNA. The study enrolled treatment-naive patients with chronic HBV infection. V lost 7 bases to trimming and J lost 1 base, with 14 bases between them. This CDR3 is built from 15 residues. CDR1 SGHAT and CDR2 FQNNGV come from the germline V gene. From approximately 500 ng total RNA, TCR beta cDNA was generated with a primer in the constant region. Three nested multiplex PCR rounds of slightly modified ARM-PCR generated TCR beta libraries. Rounds one and two of PCR, each of around 9 cycles, were primed with TRBV1-TRBV30 forward primers and a C-beta reverse primer. TCRdb re-analysed the multiplex PCR reads in MiXCR, keeping a single row per CDR3 protein. The sample carries 320,000 or so distinct CDR3 sequences, around three fifths recorded once.

What was sequenced was peripheral blood. This TCR was sampled from a man between 35 and 55 years old with primary liver carcinoma and hepatitis B virus infection. The rearrangement links TRBV11-2 to TRBJ2-1; D gene uncertain. CDR3 nucleotides: TGTGCCAGCAAAATCGGCGCGAGTTCCTACAATGAGCAGTTCTTC. Amino acid sequence: CASKIGASSYNEQFF.